Described below is a single TCR beta chain sequence and its context. What it recognizes is unknown. Clones were read by immunoSEQ multiplex PCR, and TCRdb kept only the in-frame ones, dropping some. The sample has about 160,000 clones, 94% seen once; the top ten hold about 1.3%. The CDR3 has 14 residues. The V end lost 3 bases, the J end lost 8 bases, and 16 bases lay between the germline ends. The germline CDR1 and CDR2 sequences are LGHNA and YSLEER. This entry is derived from a study of T cell responses to AZD1222 COVID-19 vaccine. Broader study findings: In all cases, repertoires were sampled only after the peak T cell response.

V and J are TRBV4-3 and TRBJ1-1; weak D call: TRBD1 (6 bases). The source material was peripheral blood, sampled on day 0 of AZD1222 vaccination. This TCR derives from an adult in good health. The CDR3 DNA reads TGCGCCAGCAGCCAGAACCCAGGGGAACGGGAAGCTTTCTTT. Its protein product is CASSQNPGEREAFF.